The clone carrying this T cell receptor beta chain has a handful of counts. One entry per CDR3 protein results from TCRdb running MiXCR on the 5' RACE reads. Of about 260,000 distinct CDR3 sequences in the sample, 13% are singletons; the top ten hold about 0.54%. This entry comes from a study of T cells after yellow fever vaccination. Germline V gene sequence: CDR1 DFQATT, CDR2 SNEGSKA (reference sequence). Trimming cost V 3 bases and J 0 bases, with 4 bases left between them. CDR3 length: 12 residues. The V and J genes are TRBV20-1 and TRBJ2-3, with unresolved D. This sequence originates from a man under 40 who received the YFV17D yellow fever vaccine. Sequenced material: CD4+ T cells sorted from PBMCs, taken 45 days after the yellow fever booster vaccination. Here the CDR3 DNA reads TGCAGTGCTAGGATAAGCACAGATACGCAGTATTTT. Translation: CSARISTDTQYF.